Detailed here is one TCR beta chain. Which antigen it targets is not known. Per-base quality was not reported, and no clone a single base away is much larger than it. The CDR3 goes from the cysteine to the phenylalanine over 16 residues. Only the CDR3 region is kept as DNA, spanning 48 bases read in frame from base 1. CDR1 LNHDA and CDR2 SQIVND are derived from the germline V gene (reference sequence). V loses 5 bases, J loses 1 base, and the germline ends lie 14 bases apart. The cohort was made up of 650 to 700 healthy bone marrow donors. Cohort members were all nominally healthy when sampled, although unrecorded immune exposures were likely present. The donor was CMV seropositive and was included in the group of 289 seropositive cohort members. Every donor gave a peripheral blood sample, and the peripheral blood mononuclear cells from that sample were used for TCR beta sequencing. Genomic DNA extraction from the blood cell samples was performed with the Qiagen DNeasy Blood Extraction Kit.

The protocol used for the library was the immunoSEQ multiplex PCR assay. For the multiplex PCR, a mixture combining 60 forward primers for TCR Vbeta segments and 13 reverse primers for TCR Jbeta segments was used. A multiplex PCR assay on genomic DNA amplified the CDR3 region of rearranged TCR beta genes. The amplified TCR beta libraries were sequenced on the Illumina HiSeq System as 87-base-pair reads. On the study's bioinformatics: In a later analysis, 77 million or so unique TCR beta chains were counted across the roughly 670 repertoires, and roughly 11 million of these chains were shared by at least two donors. To remove PCR and sequencing errors, raw reads were error-corrected and collapsed into unique sequences using a nearest-neighbor algorithm that merged closely related sequences. V, D and J gene segments were assigned by aligning CDR3 sequences to IMGT reference sequences. For a sequence to be retained, at least a six-nucleotide match to both a V gene segment and a J gene segment was required. A rearrangement was called productive if the CDR3 had no stop codons and remained in frame with V and J, and every other rearrangement was called non-productive. Following IMGT convention, CDR3 was defined as the stretch from the second conserved V-encoded cysteine to the conserved J-encoded phenylalanine. Sequences without an unambiguous match to a single V gene segment were excluded from the earlier analysis of a few hundred of the donors. An earlier analysis of a few hundred of the donors classified V segments as functional when productive rearrangements were above 56.7% and as segregating when the standard deviation between donors was above 5%. A statistical classification framework was built to diagnose cytomegalovirus status from the catalog of TCR beta chain sequences. V and J gene assignment, in a later analysis, came from comparing TCR nucleotide sequences with IMGT/GENE-DB human TR gene sequences. A later analysis assigned CDR3 sequences and most-parsimonious VDJ recombination scenarios with the TCRdist pipeline. In a later analysis, each TCR beta chain was defined by its CDR3 amino acid sequence together with its V-gene family, and reads without a unique V-gene family were excluded. In a later analysis, 450 to 600 highly shared, low-generation-probability nucleotide sequences were removed to address suspected cross-contamination and a sequencing artifact. For each public chain, a later analysis derived a clonal expansion index from normalized ranks of inferred template counts within each repertoire. In a later analysis, generation probabilities were computed with a VDJ recombination model fitted to out-of-frame rearrangements, and the resulting probabilities were checked against IGoR. In a later analysis, TCR-TCR, TCR-HLA and TCR-CMV co-occurrence was scored with hypergeometric tests, and a repertoire-size bias correction was applied to TCR pairs. In a later analysis, false discovery rates were estimated by permuting HLA or CMV assignments 20 times. In a later analysis, co-occurring TCRs were grouped using DBSCAN, and TCRdist sequence similarity was added for clustering within HLA-allele-positive subsets. Co-occurrence clustering excluded repertoires with fewer than 30,000 or more than 120,000 public chains, plus five with anomalous nucleotide sharing. TCRdb re-hosts the immuneACCESS table, in-frame sequences only. Its copies lack some clones; in the studies checked, an unresolved V gene accounts for under half of them, and the cause for the rest is not known. The V and J calls and the clone size are those of that table, but D and trimming were determined from the DNA. In this sample the table shows 65,000 to 90,000 clones, 60% to 80% of which occur a single time. About 12% of the sample goes to the ten largest clones.

This sample is drawn from a study of cytomegalovirus exposure and HLA in healthy donors (dated by TCRdb to about 2017). For the wider study: An earlier analysis of 587 of the donors reported over 250 Gb of sequence data and 100 million to 120 million unique TCR beta sequences obtained from some 200 million T cells. Every discovery cohort repertoire had been produced on one sequencing platform. In a later genetic analysis, genome-wide SNP genotypes for about three fifths of the 666 donors were used, and that subset was treated as a discovery cohort. Several DR-DQ haplotypes were treated as single units for association and clustering because of strong linkage in the cohort. The study used immunosequencing to profile the T cell repertoires of some 600 subjects and linked those repertoires to cytomegalovirus serostatus. Among some 400 genotyped donors of the cohort, an average of approximately 220,000 unique TCR beta nucleotide sequences was sequenced per donor, of which about 20% were non-productive. An early release that covered around 590 HLA-typed donors contained approximately 290 gigabases of sequencing data and tens of millions of unique TCR sequences. The number of donors typed differed by locus, with about 629-630 for A, B, C, DRB1 and DQB1, more than 500 for DQA1, about 610 for DPA1, and some 470 for DPB1. To predict cytomegalovirus infection status, the study combined high-throughput TCR immunosequencing, statistical association of individual TCRs with disease status, and machine learning. A separate validation cohort of about 110 different subjects was used in addition to the roughly 620-subject first cohort. The genetic ancestry cluster associated with self-reported Caucasian donors included around four fifths of the 350 to 500 genotyped donors. Rather than drawing on any new phenotypic data, the later analysis identified candidate immune exposures from TCR beta sequences and the way those sequences occurred across donors. To study patterns of TCR occurrence, a later analysis re-analyzed previously published TCR beta repertoires from 650 to 750 donors and added high-resolution HLA genotyping. Both class I and class II loci were covered by HLA typing, at four-digit resolution. The study aimed to test whether signatures of past pathogen exposure could be identified by cataloging public T cell receptors. An earlier analysis of fewer than 700 of the donors applied high-throughput TCR beta sequencing to assess whether each TCR beta V gene segment acted as functional or pseudogenic. Donor age, sex, ethnicity and CMV serostatus were collected together with the repertoire data.

Overall results and qualifications from the work: In both the original and validation cohorts, the classifier was reported to diagnose cytomegalovirus status with high specificity and sensitivity. According to a later analysis, most CMV-associated TCR beta chains appeared to be HLA-restricted, and the HLA associations seemed to be driven largely by CMV exposure. When HLA alleles, especially DR and DQ, strongly co-occurred, TCR associations were difficult to assign to individual alleles. Compared with equally common non-associated chains, HLA-associated TCR beta chains in a later analysis were more clonally expanded and had lower generation probabilities. A further reported finding was that TCR beta sequences accurately predicted the HLA-A and HLA-B alleles for most subjects in the first cohort. The study gave a list of 150 to 200 TCR beta chains associated with cytomegalovirus. A few of the identified cytomegalovirus-associated TCR beta chains were confirmed in vitro to be specific for cytomegalovirus antigens. The presence/absence analyses assumed that sequencing depth was roughly uniform across donors, and that assumption may not be true. Only TCR beta chains were sequenced in this cohort, and the absence of alpha or paired-chain data limited detectable features. Across donors, most TCR sequences were observed very rarely, whereas some public TCRs were present in many individuals. In a later genetic analysis, fewer N-insertions in productive TCRs were reported among donors in an Asian-associated ancestry cluster than the 666-donor mean. A later analysis associated about 17,000 TCR beta sequences with specific HLA alleles at a false discovery rate of 0.05. Because HLA typing was missing for some donors at each locus, association tests included only the typed subset. In a later analysis, several top co-occurrence clusters were reported to appear linked to parvovirus B19, influenza, CMV and Epstein-Barr virus. The earlier analysis of about 600 of the donors excluded approximately 17 rarely observed V segments, including chromosome 9 orphons, because counts were too low. The 87-base-pair reads could not distinguish some IMGT-functional V segments, including TRBV6-2 and TRBV6-3, so those segments were excluded. V-gene and J-gene trimming of TCR beta chains was associated with a missense DCLRE1C variant in a later genetic analysis, and the association was replicated in an independent cohort. CMV serostatus was the only immune exposure information available for the cohort. The authors suggested that the approach could potentially be generalized to other disease states and immunological phenotypes. Correlated functional status among segregating V segments might be attributable to linkage disequilibrium, but an unknown experimental factor could not be ruled out. A cluster of highly shared sequence variants was judged likely to be a technical artifact of the sequencing pipeline. According to a later analysis, TCR association rates differed among HLA loci, with DRB1 alleles showing the most associated TCRs and HLA-C alleles showing the fewest. Broadly in line with IMGT annotations, most TCR beta V segments showed up in productive rearrangements about 90% or about 30% of the time in an earlier analysis of several hundred of the donors.

The sequence was obtained from a woman between 35 and 50 years old in good health and CMV-seropositive. Sequenced input: PBMCs. Recombination connected TRBV19 to TRBJ2-2; the D gene is perhaps TRBD1, from 6 matching bases. The sequenced DNA is TGTGCCAGTAGTGCGCAGCCGGGACAGAACACCGGGGAGCTGTTTTTT. Its product reads: CASSAQPGQNTGELFF.